Presented here are 6 T cell receptor beta chains from one specimen sequenced in a study of cytomegalovirus exposure and HLA in healthy donors (dated by TCRdb to the late 2010s). Libraries were constructed by the immunoSEQ multiplex PCR assay. A mixture of 60 forward primers for TCR Vbeta segments and 13 reverse primers for TCR Jbeta segments was used in the multiplex PCR. What TCRdb holds here is the immuneACCESS table cut down to in-frame rearrangements. Part of the clones is not present; checked against another copy, under half of the missing clones reflect an unresolved V gene, and the others are unexplained. Here the sample has about 50,000 clones; roughly four fifths occur a single time. The top ten constitute 2.5% to 3% of the sample. The sample consisted of PBMCs. The receptors were gathered from a woman in her thirties or forties in good health and CMV-seropositive.

V and J are TRBV5-1 and TRBJ1-6; perhaps TRBD1 as D (5 bases). The CDR3 spans 17 residues. The germline V and J ends were trimmed by 0 bases and 10 bases, with 20 bases remaining between them. Germline-derived CDR1 and CDR2 are SGHRS and YFSETQ. CDR3 bases: TGCGCCAGCAGCTTGGATGGACAAGTGCCCTCTCGATCACCCCTCCACTTT. Residues: CASSLDGQVPSRSPLHF.

In its sample, this clone was seen a few times. The chain joins TRBV29-1 to TRBJ1-1; D gene unclear. With 8 bases removed from V and 5 bases from J, the gap between germline ends came to 12 bases. The CDR3 runs to 11 residues. Germline assignment: CDR1 SQVTM and CDR2 ANQGSEA. In DNA form, the CDR3 reads TGCAGCACGGAGGAGAGGACTGAAGCTTTCTTT. Translating it yields CSTEERTEAFF.

The sample holds one count of this clone. The rearrangement links TRBV7-7 to TRBJ2-7; 10 bases match TRBD1. The CDR3 is 14 residues long. CDR1 and CDR2 (germline): SSHAT, FNYEAQ (reference sequence). With 6 bases clipped from V and 2 bases from J, the junction kept 4 bases outside the gene matches. This CDR3 reads CASSSDRGAYEQYF. CDR3 bases: TGTGCCAGCAGTTCGGACAGGGGGGCCTACGAGCAGTACTTC.

The V and J genes are TRBV25-1 and TRBJ1-4; tentatively, D is TRBD1 (6 bases). This CDR3 has 16 residues. Germline V CDR1 and CDR2: MGHDK, SYGVNS. The V end was cut by 1 base, the J end by 8 bases, with 17 bases between. The CDR3: CASSESGRQGYEKLFF. The CDR3 nucleotides are TGTGCCAGCAGTGAATCCGGGAGGCAGGGGTACGAAAAACTGTTTTTT. Drawing the rest from reference TRBV25-1 and TRBJ1-4, the complete variable domain is EADIYQTPRYLVIGTGKKITLECSQTMGHDKMYWYQQDPGMELHLIHYSYGVNSTEKGDLSSESTVSRIRTEHFPLTLESARPSHTSQYLCASSESGRQGYEKLFFGSGTQLSVL.

The chain has TRBV18 and TRBJ1-1, with TRBD1 matching 7 bases. The CDR3 consists of 15 residues. Germline CDR1 is KGHSH and CDR2 is LQKENI. J lost 2 bases, V lost 3 bases, and 6 bases had no gene match. The CDR3 DNA follows: TGTGCCAGCTCACCGATGCGGACAGGAAACACTGAAGCTTTCTTT. Residues: CASSPMRTGNTEAFF.

This chain joins TRBV28 and TRBJ2-7; perhaps TRBD1 as D (7 bases). The germline CDR1 and CDR2 sequences are MDHEN and SYDVKM. Trimming pared 6 bases from V and 4 bases from J, leaving 13 bases between. This CDR3 has 13 residues. The CDR3 DNA sequence: TGTGCCAGCAGAAAGACAGGGACTTACGAGCAGTACTTC. It encodes CASRKTGTYEQYF.